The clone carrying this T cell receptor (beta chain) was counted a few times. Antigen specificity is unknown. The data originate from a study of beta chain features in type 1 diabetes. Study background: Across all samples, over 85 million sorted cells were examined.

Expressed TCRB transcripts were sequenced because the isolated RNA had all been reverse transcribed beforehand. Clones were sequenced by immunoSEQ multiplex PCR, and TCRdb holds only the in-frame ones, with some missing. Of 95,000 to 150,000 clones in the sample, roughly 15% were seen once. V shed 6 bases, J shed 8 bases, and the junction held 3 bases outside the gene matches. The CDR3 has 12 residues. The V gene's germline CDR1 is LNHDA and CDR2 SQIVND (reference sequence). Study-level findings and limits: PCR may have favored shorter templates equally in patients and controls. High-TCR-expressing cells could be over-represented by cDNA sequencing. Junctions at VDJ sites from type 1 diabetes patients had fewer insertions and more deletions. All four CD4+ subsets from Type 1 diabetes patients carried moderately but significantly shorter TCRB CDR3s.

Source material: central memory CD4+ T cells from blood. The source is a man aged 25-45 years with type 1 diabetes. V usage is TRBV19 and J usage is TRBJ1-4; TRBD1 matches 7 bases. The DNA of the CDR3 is TGTGCCAGTAGCCCGGACAGGGAAAAACTGTTTTTT. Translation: CASSPDREKLFF.